The 11 T cell receptor beta chains below were found in one sample sequenced in a study of T-cell memory formation after mild COVID-19. TCRdb analysed the 5' RACE reads with MiXCR anew, one entry per CDR3 protein. The sample lists more than 350,000 distinct CDR3 sequences, under 25% occurring once. The sample comprised PBMCs or a T cell subset sorted from them (not recorded which). Receptor source: an adult woman who had mild COVID-19 (a few samples of this study predate the infection). Cell type and time point are not known.

This clonotype was seen more than once but under ten times. Written as DNA, the CDR3 is TGTGCCAGCAGCTTGGGGAAGACAGATACGCAGTATTTT. Its translation: CASSLGKTDTQYF. This chain connects TRBV5-6 to TRBJ2-3; D uncertain. The CDR3 spans 13 residues. Germline V gene lookup returns CDR1 SGHDT and CDR2 YYEEEE. V lost 0 bases to trimming and J lost 3 bases, with 5 bases between them.

The chain recombines TRBV12-5 with TRBJ1-2; 8 nucleotides line up with TRBD1. Trimming took 2 bases from V and 6 from J; bases not matched to a gene: 5. From germline, CDR1 is LGHNT and CDR2 FRNRAP. This CDR3 has 14 amino acids. CDR3 sequence reads: CASGLSDRVDGYTF. The CDR3 DNA sequence: TGTGCTAGTGGTTTGTCGGACAGGGTAGATGGCTACACCTTC.

The V gene is TRBV7-8, the J gene TRBJ1-2, with D perhaps matching TRBD1 (5 bases). The CDR3 has 14 amino acids. Trimming cost V 5 bases and J 8 bases, with 18 bases left between them. The germline V gene has CDR1 SGHVS and CDR2 FQNEAQ. The CDR3 coding sequence is TGTGCCAGCAGCGATCGCCTGGGGCGCGGAGGCTACACCTTC. It is translated as CASSDRLGRGGYTF. The entire variable domain, with the rest obtained from reference TRBV7-8 and TRBJ1-2, is as follows: GAGVSQSPRYKVAKRGQDVALRCDPISGHVSLFWYQQALGQGPEFLTYFQNEAQLDKSGLPSDRFFAERPEGSVSTLKIQRTQQEDSAVYLCASSDRLGRGGYTFGSGTRLTVV.

This clonotype has just one count. The DNA for the CDR3 is TGTGCCAGCAGCTTGGGACAGGGTGAAGGTCAGCCCCAGCATTTT. Residues: CASSLGQGEGQPQHF. The chain combines TRBV7-6 with TRBJ1-5; 9 bases are shared with TRBD1. V shed 3 bases and J 6 bases; nucleotides not matched to a gene: 6. The CDR3 loop spans 15 amino acids. The germline V gene has CDR1 SGHVS and CDR2 FNYEAQ.

V gene TRBV4-1 combines with J gene TRBJ1-2, with TRBD1 as a possible D gene (5 bases). CDR3 length equals 15 residues. The germline V gene has CDR1 MGHRA and CDR2 YSYEKL. Trimming pared 1 base from V and 4 bases from J, leaving 13 bases between. The CDR3 here is CASSQAAGTFYGYTF. Here the CDR3 DNA reads TGCGCCAGCAGCCAAGCCGCCGGGACGTTCTATGGCTACACCTTC.

This clonotype was seen only a few times. The chain carries TRBV12-3 or TRBV12-4 and TRBJ2-2, with 12 bases identical to TRBD2. Losses at the gene ends were 3 bases for V and 1 base for J; bases not matched to a gene: 9. The length of the CDR3 is 19 residues. The CDR3 DNA reads TGTGCCAGCAGTTTCGAGGACCTAGCGGGAGGGAAGAACACCGGGGAGCTGTTTTTT. This codes for CASSFEDLAGGKNTGELFF.

This clonotype turned up a few times. The V call is TRBV4-3, the J call TRBJ1-1, with 8 positions matching TRBD1. The germline CDR1 and CDR2 sequences are LGHNA and YSLEER. The CDR3 is 15 amino acids. The V gene end was trimmed by 0 bases and the J gene end by 4 bases; junction bases not matched to a gene: 4. The CDR3 is CASSQDRGLVTEAFF. Here the CDR3 DNA reads TGCGCCAGCAGCCAAGACAGGGGGCTGGTCACTGAAGCTTTCTTT.

This clonotype was counted a few times. This chain connects TRBV7-9 to TRBJ2-5; no firm D call. Germline CDR1 is SEHNR and CDR2 is FQNEAQ (reference sequence). The CDR3 consists of 14 residues. V was clipped by 1 base and J by 5 bases, with 11 bases between them. The CDR3 protein is CASSLVVSGETQYF. For the CDR3, the DNA is TGTGCCAGCAGCTTAGTTGTCAGTGGGGAGACCCAGTACTTC.

This clonotype was detected a few times. The chain links TRBV29-1 to TRBJ2-7; D may be TRBD1 (6 bases). The CDR3 consists of 14 residues. Trimming stripped 4 bases from V and 3 bases from J, with 16 bases between. From germline, CDR1 is SQVTM and CDR2 ANQGSEA. The CDR3 sequence is CSVARSGVSYEQYF. The CDR3 DNA is TGCAGCGTTGCCCGGTCAGGGGTAAGCTACGAGCAGTACTTC.

This clonotype was seen many times. This chain connects TRBV7-9 to TRBJ2-2; D call uncertain. This CDR3 comprises 13 residues. Germline V gives CDR1 SEHNR, CDR2 FQNEAQ (reference sequence). Trimming took 4 bases from V and 1 from J, leaving 4 bases between them. The CDR3 coding sequence is TGTGCCAGCAGCTCTAAGAACACCGGGGAGCTGTTTTTT. It yields the protein CASSSKNTGELFF.

This clonotype was counted only a few times. The chain employs TRBV12-3 or TRBV12-4 and TRBJ1-4; weak D call: TRBD1 (5 bases). The CDR3 contains 15 residues. V was clipped by 3 bases and J by 3 bases, with 11 bases between them. The CDR3 nucleotides are TGTGCCAGCAGTTTCGGGGGGGTAGCTAATGAAAAACTGTTTTTT. It is translated as CASSFGGVANEKLFF.